One sample yielded the 25 T cell receptor beta chains listed below, sequenced in a study of Tregs in tolerant kidney transplant recipients. Sequencing was performed with immunoSEQ multiplex PCR; in TCRdb, only in-frame clones are kept and a portion is missing. The sample yields roughly 80,000 clones, roughly 98% seen once. Sample: CD4+ T cells from blood, taken before the transplant. The source of these receptors is a human donor who received a combined kidney and bone marrow transplant.

The chain joins TRBV28 to TRBJ2-5; D remains ambiguous. The V gene lost 4 bases and the J gene lost 5 bases, with 8 bases spanning the gap. The CDR3 has 12 amino acids. Germline CDR1 reads MDHEN; CDR2 reads SYDVKM. The CDR3 DNA sequence: TGTGCCAGCAGTTCGGTCCGCGAGACCCAGTACTTC. This codes for CASSSVRETQYF.

This clone occurred a few times. The chain couples TRBV9 to TRBJ1-1; TRBD1 agrees at 7 bases. This CDR3 has 14 amino acids. V was pared by 0 bases and J by 7 bases, with 6 bases of the junction left unmatched. The V gene's germline CDR1 is SGDLS and CDR2 YYNGEE. CDR3 region: CASSVEGARGEAFF. As DNA, the CDR3 is TGTGCCAGCAGCGTAGAGGGGGCTCGCGGTGAAGCTTTCTTT. Supplemented by reference TRBV9 and TRBJ1-1, the full variable domain reads DSGVTQTPKHLITATGQRVTLRCSPRSGDLSVYWYQQSLDQGLQFLIQYYNGEERAKGNILERFSAQQFPDLHSELNLSSLELGDSALYFCASSVEGARGEAFFGQGTRLTVV.

V gene TRBV5-1 combines with J gene TRBJ2-3, with D perhaps TRBD1 (5 bases). The CDR3 runs to 18 residues. CDR1 is SGHRS, CDR2 YFSETQ, per germline. The V gene lost 4 bases and the J gene lost 2 bases, with 23 bases spanning the gap. The CDR3 DNA reads TGCGCCAGCAGCCTAGTAAAAACGACCAAGGGGAACACAGATACGCAGTATTTT. Its protein product is CASSLVKTTKGNTDTQYF.

The rearrangement joins TRBV11-3 to TRBJ1-6; the D gene is possibly TRBD1 (6 bases). CDR3 size: 12 residues. The germline gives CDR1 SGHNT, CDR2 YENEEA. V lost 5 bases and J lost 13, with 12 bases in between. CDR3: CASSRGTGPLHF. The CDR3 bases are TGTGCCAGCAGCAGGGGGACGGGGCCCCTCCACTTT.

In its sample, this clone was seen once. The genes are TRBV9 and TRBJ2-2; a weak D match, TRBD1 (5 bases). The CDR3 consists of 15 residues. The V end was cut by 0 bases, the J end by 5 bases, with 11 bases between. CDR1 SGDLS and CDR2 YYNGEE come from the germline V gene. The CDR3 DNA is TGTGCCAGCAGCGTAGCAGGGCGTCGGACCGGGGAGCTGTTTTTT. As protein: CASSVAGRRTGELFF.

CDR3 coding DNA: TGTGCCAGCAGTACAACGGGAGTGCTTTACAATGAGCAGTTCTTC. Its protein product is CASSTTGVLYNEQFF. This sequence joins TRBV6-5 and TRBJ2-1, with a weak D call TRBD2 (6 bases). Germline V lookup: CDR1 MNHEY, CDR2 SVGAGI. Trimming took 5 bases from V and 4 from J, leaving 15 bases between them. This CDR3 has 15 amino acids.

This clone appeared a single time. This chain joins TRBV25-1 and TRBJ2-5, with unresolved D. Germline V gene data show CDR1 as MGHDK and CDR2 as SYGVNS. V lost 3 bases and J 0 bases, leaving 2 bases between the germline ends. The CDR3 contains 12 residues. CDR3 bases: TGTGCCAGCAGTGACTACCAAGAGACCCAGTACTTC. Translated, it gives CASSDYQETQYF. Complete variable domain (other parts from reference TRBV25-1 and TRBJ2-5): EADIYQTPRYLVIGTGKKITLECSQTMGHDKMYWYQQDPGMELHLIHYSYGVNSTEKGDLSSESTVSRIRTEHFPLTLESARPSHTSQYLCASSDYQETQYFGPGTRLLVL.

The count of this clone is one. This sequence joins TRBV4-2 and TRBJ2-3; 9 bases match TRBD2. The germline CDR1 and CDR2 sequences are LGHNA and YNFKEQ. CDR3 length: 19 residues. The V and J ends lost 0 bases and 1 base, in that order; junction bases with no gene match: 11. The CDR3 protein is CASSQDQRGRDYGTDTQYF. The DNA of the CDR3 is TGTGCCAGCAGCCAAGATCAGCGCGGGAGGGATTACGGCACAGATACGCAGTATTTT.

This sequence joins TRBV5-6 and TRBJ2-3; 11 positions agree with TRBD1. From germline, CDR1 is SGHDT and CDR2 YYEEEE. This CDR3 spans 16 amino acids. The J segment lost 3 bases and the V segment lost 3 bases, leaving 6 bases of the junction unmatched. The CDR3 DNA is TGTGCCAGCAGCTGGGGGGACAGGGGGTCTACAGATACGCAGTATTTT. Translating gives CASSWGDRGSTDTQYF. The whole variable domain, remainder taken from reference TRBV5-6 and TRBJ2-3, is DAGVTQSPTHLIKTRGQQVTLRCSPKSGHDTVSWYQQALGQGPQFIFQYYEEEERQRGNFPDRFSGHQFPNYSSELNVNALLLGDSALYLCASSWGDRGSTDTQYFGPGTRLTVL.

The CDR3 sequence is CASSLELAGGYEQYF. The CDR3, as DNA: TGTGCCAGCAGCTTAGAACTAGCGGGGGGCTACGAGCAGTACTTC. The chain uses TRBV7-2 and TRBJ2-7; 12 positions agree with TRBD2. CDR1 is SGHTA, CDR2 FQGNSA, per germline. The CDR3 is made up of 15 amino acids. The junction had 1 base not matched to a gene; V was cut back by 1 base and J by 3 bases.

J is TRBJ2-5 and V is TRBV7-9; 8 bases are shared with TRBD2. The germline V gene encodes CDR1 SEHNR and CDR2 FQNEAQ (reference sequence). The length of the CDR3 is 15 residues. V trimming: 7 bases; J trimming: 7 bases; junction bases outside the gene matches: 14. The CDR3 loop is CASTLLGGGLGTQYF. CDR3 DNA sequence: TGTGCCAGCACCCTCCTCGGGGGGGGCTTGGGGACCCAGTACTTC.

The J gene is TRBJ1-1, the V gene TRBV28, with no clear D. V dropped 2 bases and J dropped 4 bases, with 11 bases sitting between them. Germline V gives CDR1 MDHEN, CDR2 SYDVKM. There are 14 residues in the CDR3. The CDR3 DNA sequence: TGTGCCAGCAGTTTAACTAGGAGAGGCACTGAAGCTTTCTTT. Amino acids: CASSLTRRGTEAFF.

V usage is TRBV7-8 and J usage is TRBJ2-1, with D maybe TRBD2 (5 bases). CDR1 is SGHVS and CDR2 is FQNEAQ in the germline V gene. V lost 5 bases, J lost 5 bases, and 16 bases lay in between. The CDR3 extends over 15 amino acids. The CDR3 region is CASSPGSGLHNEQFF. For the CDR3, the DNA is TGTGCCAGCAGCCCAGGATCGGGGTTACACAATGAGCAGTTCTTC.

The chain is built from TRBV6-1 and TRBJ1-1; the match to TRBD1 covers 8 bases. V lost 3 bases, J lost 5 bases, and 8 bases stayed unmatched. The CDR3 is 15 residues long. Germline loops: CDR1 MNHNS, CDR2 SASEGT. CDR3 nucleotides: TGTGCCAGCAGTGACAGGGGGCGCGTCGATACTGAAGCTTTCTTT. This codes for CASSDRGRVDTEAFF.

This chain connects TRBV25-1 to TRBJ2-2; tentative D call: TRBD1 (7 bases). Trimming removed 0 bases at V and 7 bases at J, with 12 bases between. The CDR3 covers 15 residues. Germline values: CDR1 MGHDK, CDR2 SYGVNS. CDR3 loop: CASSEYGGGGGELFF. The CDR3, as DNA: TGTGCCAGCAGTGAATATGGAGGGGGCGGCGGGGAGCTGTTTTTT.

The chain has TRBV7-3 and TRBJ2-1; possible D gene TRBD2, 5 bases. The CDR3 spans 14 residues. V was pared by 5 bases and J by 7 bases, with 15 bases between. Germline V lookup: CDR1 SGHTA, CDR2 FQGTGA. CDR3 coding DNA: TGTGCCAGCAGCCAACCGGGCAGGAGGAATGAGCAGTTCTTC. This gives the protein CASSQPGRRNEQFF.

A remark on this clone: Other DNA sequences from this sample encode an identical CDR3 as well. The chain employs TRBV7-2 and TRBJ2-7, with 13 bases lining up with TRBD2. CDR1 is SGHTA, CDR2 FQGNSA, per germline. The CDR3 runs to 15 residues. V was pared by 3 bases and J by 2 bases, with 1 base of the junction left unmatched. CDR3 region: CASSLGLAGPYEQYF. The CDR3 DNA reads TGTGCCAGCAGCTTGGGACTAGCGGGGCCCTACGAGCAGTACTTC.

This chain links TRBV4-1 with TRBJ2-3, with D perhaps matching TRBD1 (5 bases). CDR1 is MGHRA and CDR2 is YSYEKL in the germline V gene. Trimming removed 0 bases from V and 2 bases from J, with 12 bases in between. The CDR3 length is 16 residues. CDR3 in amino acids: CASSQELRVNTDTQYF. The CDR3 nucleotides read TGCGCCAGCAGCCAAGAGCTCAGGGTAAACACAGATACGCAGTATTTT.

The chain links TRBV19 to TRBJ2-1; 12 nucleotides line up with TRBD2. The germline V gene encodes CDR1 LNHDA and CDR2 SQIVND (reference sequence). The CDR3 spans 15 residues. The V segment lost 9 bases and the J segment 7 bases; nucleotides outside the gene matches: 10. The CDR3 sequence is CASGRLAGVDNEQFF. CDR3 nucleotides: TGTGCCAGCGGGAGACTAGCGGGAGTCGATAATGAGCAGTTCTTC.

This chain joins TRBV7-9 and TRBJ2-1; 8 positions agree with TRBD2. The CDR3 consists of 17 residues. Germline CDR1 SEHNR, CDR2 FQNEAQ (reference sequence). Germline trimming cut 1 base from V and 7 bases from J; bases unmatched to any gene: 12. CDR3 residues: CASSLGLIQREKNEQFF. The CDR3 bases are TGTGCCAGCAGCTTAGGCTTAATCCAGCGGGAGAAGAATGAGCAGTTCTTC. The full variable domain, rest sourced from reference TRBV7-9 and TRBJ2-1, is DTGVSQNPRHKITKRGQNVTFRCDPISEHNRLYWYRQTLGQGPEFLTYFQNEAQLEKSRLLSDRFSAERPKGSFSTLEIQRTEQGDSAMYLCASSLGLIQREKNEQFFGPGTRLTVL.

V and J are TRBV6-5 and TRBJ2-5, with 7 bases aligning to TRBD1. Germline V gives CDR1 MNHEY, CDR2 SVGAGI. The length of the CDR3 is 15 residues. V trimming: 0 bases; J trimming: 5 bases; junction bases outside the gene matches: 6. The CDR3 is CASSYSPGQRETQYF. For the CDR3, the DNA is TGTGCCAGCAGTTACTCTCCGGGACAGCGGGAGACCCAGTACTTC.

The chain carries TRBV19 and TRBJ2-5; TRBD2 agrees at 11 bases. The CDR3 covers 17 residues. From germline, CDR1 is LNHDA and CDR2 SQIVND (reference sequence). V was pared by 4 bases and J by 7 bases, with 14 bases of the junction left unmatched. CDR3 bases: TGTGCCAGTAGTAATTGGGCCCTAGCGGGAGGTCCAGGGACCCAGTACTTC. This sequence encodes CASSNWALAGGPGTQYF.

The chain combines TRBV7-3 with TRBJ2-5; 11 bases agree with TRBD2. Germline assignment: CDR1 SGHTA and CDR2 FQGTGA. The CDR3 loop spans 15 amino acids. Trimming removed 4 bases from V and 5 bases from J; junction bases left unmatched: 6. This CDR3 reads CASSYIAGGPETQYF. The CDR3 DNA reads as TGTGCCAGCAGCTACATAGCGGGGGGGCCGGAGACCCAGTACTTC.

The genes are TRBV4-2 and TRBJ2-1; a weak D match, TRBD1 (5 bases). V dropped 0 bases and J dropped 7 bases, with 22 bases sitting between them. CDR1 LGHNA and CDR2 YNFKEQ come from the germline V gene. The CDR3 runs 18 residues. CDR3 region: CASSQELARGPPRNEQFF. In nucleotides, the CDR3 is TGTGCCAGCAGCCAAGAATTGGCAAGGGGTCCCCCCCGGAATGAGCAGTTCTTC.

In DNA form, the CDR3 reads TGTGCCAGCAGCTTAGTTTTCGGGGTGGGATTCATGAACACTGAAGCTTTCTTT. This encodes CASSLVFGVGFMNTEAFF. The rearrangement links TRBV7-8 to TRBJ1-1; D call uncertain. Germline-derived CDR1 and CDR2 are SGHVS and FQNEAQ. The CDR3 is 18 residues long. Trimming left V 1 base short and J 0 bases short, with 18 bases between.